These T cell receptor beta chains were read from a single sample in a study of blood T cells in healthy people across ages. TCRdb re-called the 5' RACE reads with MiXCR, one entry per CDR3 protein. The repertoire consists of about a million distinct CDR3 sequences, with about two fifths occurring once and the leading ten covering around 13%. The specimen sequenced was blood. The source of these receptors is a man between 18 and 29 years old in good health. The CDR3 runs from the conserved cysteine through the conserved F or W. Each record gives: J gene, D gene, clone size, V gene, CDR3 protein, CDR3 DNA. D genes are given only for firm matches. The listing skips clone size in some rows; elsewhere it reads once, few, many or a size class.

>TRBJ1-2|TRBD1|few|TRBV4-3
CASSQQGGLFYGYTF
TGCGCCAGCAGCCAACAGGGGGGACTATTCTATGGCTACACCTTC
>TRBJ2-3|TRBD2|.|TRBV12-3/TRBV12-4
CASSAAGGTDTQYF
TGTGCCAGCAGCGCAGCGGGGGGCACAGATACGCAGTATTTT
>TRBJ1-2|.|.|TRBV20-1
CSARDDRPTYGYTF
TGCAGTGCTAGAGATGACAGACCTACCTATGGCTACACCTTC
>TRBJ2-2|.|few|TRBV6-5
CASIIKGLWDTGELFF
TGTGCCAGCATTATCAAGGGGCTGTGGGACACCGGGGAGCTGTTTTTT
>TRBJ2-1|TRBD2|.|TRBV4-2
CASSLGRTATSGGIAYNEQFF
TGTGCCAGCAGCCTGGGACGGACTGCGACTAGCGGGGGGATCGCCTACAATGAGCAGTTCTTC
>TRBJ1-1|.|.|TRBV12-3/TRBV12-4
CASTPRTGPNTEAFF
TGTGCCAGCACCCCGCGTACAGGGCCGAACACTGAAGCTTTCTTT
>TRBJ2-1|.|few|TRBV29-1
CSALWDGANEQFF
TGCAGCGCCTTATGGGACGGAGCCAATGAGCAGTTCTTC
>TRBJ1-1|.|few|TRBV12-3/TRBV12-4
CASSPWGIGTEAFF
TGTGCCAGCAGTCCCTGGGGGATAGGCACTGAAGCTTTCTTT
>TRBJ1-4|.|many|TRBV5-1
CASSLGAATNEKLFF
TGTGCCAGCAGCTTAGGGGCGGCAACTAATGAAAAACTGTTTTTT
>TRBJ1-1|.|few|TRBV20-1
CSVLATIRVTEAFF
TGCAGTGTTCTCGCCACGATCAGGGTTACTGAAGCTTTCTTT
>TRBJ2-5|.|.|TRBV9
CASSPYQTQETQYF
TGTGCCAGCAGCCCGTACCAGACACAAGAGACCCAGTACTTC
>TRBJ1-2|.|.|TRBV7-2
CASSSFGQSGYTF
TGTGCCAGCAGCTCCTTCGGACAGAGTGGCTACACCTTC
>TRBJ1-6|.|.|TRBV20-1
CSVKRRANSYNSPLHF
TGCAGTGTCAAGCGCAGGGCCAACTCCTATAATTCACCCCTCCACTTT
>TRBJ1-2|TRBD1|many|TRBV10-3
CAITGQGYGYTF
TGTGCCATCACGGGACAGGGGTATGGCTACACCTTC
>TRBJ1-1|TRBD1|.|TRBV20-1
CSAERQGGTEAFF
TGCAGTGCGGAAAGACAGGGCGGGACTGAAGCTTTCTTT
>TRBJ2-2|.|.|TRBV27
CASSFRDGNTGELFF
TGTGCCAGCAGTTTCAGGGACGGTAACACCGGGGAGCTGTTTTTT
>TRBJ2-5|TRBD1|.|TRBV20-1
CSASNRGPGETQYF
TGCAGTGCTAGTAACAGGGGGCCTGGTGAGACCCAGTACTTC
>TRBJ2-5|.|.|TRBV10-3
CAISGTLGETQYF
TGTGCCATCAGTGGGACACTGGGGGAGACCCAGTACTTC
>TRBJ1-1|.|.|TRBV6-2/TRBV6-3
CASSYPQVTEAFF
TGTGCCAGCAGTTACCCCCAGGTCACTGAAGCTTTCTTT
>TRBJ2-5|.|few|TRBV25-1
CASSAPLEETQYF
TGTGCCAGCAGTGCACCACTAGAAGAGACCCAGTACTTC
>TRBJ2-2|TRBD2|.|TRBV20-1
CSASEAGGRSGELFF
TGCAGTGCTAGCGAAGCGGGGGGGCGTAGCGGGGAGCTGTTTTTT
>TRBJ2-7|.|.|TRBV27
CASRLGGFYNERYF
TGTGCCAGCCGATTAGGGGGGTTCTACAATGAGCGGTACTTC
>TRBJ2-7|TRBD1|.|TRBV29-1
CSVEAAATGVTYEQYF
TGCAGCGTTGAAGCTGCAGCGACAGGGGTGACCTACGAGCAGTACTTC